The rows below give T cell receptor beta chains drawn from one sample of a study of T cell responses to AZD1222 COVID-19 vaccine. Measured with immunoSEQ multiplex PCR; TCRdb has only the in-frame clones, and not every one. The table has about 150,000 clones, about 90% seen once. The sample was peripheral blood, taken 28 days after the second AZD1222 dose. The source is an adult who received the AZD1222 COVID-19 vaccine. The CDR3 runs from the conserved cysteine through the conserved F or W. Each record gives: V gene, J gene, CDR3 length, clone size, D gene, CDR3 protein, CDR3 DNA. D genes are given only for firm matches. Rows may omit the clone size; those that give it use once, few, many or a size class.

>TRBV5-6|TRBJ2-7|15|-|TRBD1
CASSSSSGGWYEQYF
TGTGCCAGCAGCTCATCTTCAGGGGGCTGGTACGAGCAGTACTTC
>TRBV6-5|TRBJ1-5|13|-|-
CASSERANQPQHF
TGTGCCAGCTCCGAGAGGGCCAATCAGCCCCAGCATTTT
>TRBV5-1|TRBJ1-2|16|-|TRBD1
CASSLGDSQGYYGYTF
TGCGCCAGCAGCTTGGGGGATTCACAGGGGTACTATGGCTACACCTTC
>TRBV5-5|TRBJ2-3|16|once|TRBD2
CASSLVGAGEADTQYF
TGTGCCAGCAGCCTTGTCGGGGCGGGAGAGGCAGATACGCAGTATTTT
>TRBV7-9|TRBJ1-2|16|once|TRBD1
CASSQSDRGLPYGYTF
TGTGCCAGCAGTCAATCCGACAGGGGGCTCCCCTATGGCTACACCTTC
>TRBV5-1|TRBJ2-1|12|-|-
CASSVGGDEQFF
TGCGCCAGCAGCGTCGGGGGCGATGAGCAGTTCTTC
>TRBV9|TRBJ1-3|16|-|TRBD1
CASSATQGEGGNTIYF
TGTGCCAGCAGCGCAACACAGGGGGAAGGTGGAAACACCATATATTTT
>TRBV4-1|TRBJ2-5|13|-|-
CASKGPPQETQYF
TGCGCCAGCAAGGGCCCCCCCCAAGAGACCCAGTACTTC
>TRBV6-1|TRBJ2-7|15|-|TRBD1
CASSEQTGGASEQYF
TGTGCCAGCAGTGAACAGACAGGGGGGGCCTCCGAGCAGTACTTC
>TRBV6-1|TRBJ2-6|15|few|-
CASSEDSSGANVLTF
TGTGCCAGCAGTGAAGACAGCTCTGGGGCCAACGTCCTGACTTTC
>TRBV20-1|TRBJ2-7|11|-|TRBD1
CSAQGAREQYF
TGCAGTGCTCAGGGGGCGCGCGAGCAGTACTTC
>TRBV13|TRBJ2-1|17|-|TRBD2
CASSRYTSGSSYNEQFF
TGTGCCAGCAGCCGTTACACTAGCGGGAGCTCCTACAATGAGCAGTTCTTC
>TRBV7-2|TRBJ1-2|14|-|TRBD1
CASSLNPGGSGYTF
TGTGCCAGCAGCTTAAACCCAGGGGGCAGTGGCTACACCTTC
>TRBV30|TRBJ2-7|11|-|-
CAAYGAYEQYF
TGTGCTGCATACGGGGCCTACGAGCAGTACTTC
>TRBV5-4|TRBJ2-7|19|-|TRBD2
CASSRGGAVTGGFVYEQYF
TGTGCCAGCAGCCGCGGTGGTGCAGTGACGGGAGGTTTTGTGTACGAGCAGTACTTC
>TRBV30|TRBJ2-1|15|few|-
CAWSVGATSYNEQFF
TGTGCCTGGAGTGTAGGGGCTACTAGCTACAATGAGCAGTTCTTC
>TRBV7-2|TRBJ2-1|17|-|-
CASTLKDQRWSYNEQFF
TGTGCCAGCACCCTAAAGGACCAGCGGTGGTCCTACAATGAGCAGTTCTTC
>TRBV6-5|TRBJ2-1|14|once|-
CASSAFSSYNEQFF
TGTGCCAGCAGCGCTTTTAGCTCCTACAATGAGCAGTTCTTC
>TRBV6-2/TRBV6-3|TRBJ2-3|15|-|-
CASSIRRAGEDTQYF
TGTGCCAGCAGCATCCGGAGGGCGGGCGAGGATACGCAGTATTTT
>TRBV27|TRBJ1-1|17|-|TRBD1
CASTPQRWTGLNTEAFF
TGTGCCAGCACCCCCCAGAGGTGGACAGGGCTAAACACTGAAGCTTTCTTT
>TRBV4-1|TRBJ2-3|15|-|-
CASSQDTSRGDTQYF
TGCGCCAGCAGCCAAGATACCAGCCGTGGAGATACGCAGTATTTT
>TRBV2|TRBJ2-3|16|-|TRBD2
CASSRGLGGDTDTQYF
TGTGCCAGCAGTCGCGGGTTGGGGGGGGACACAGATACGCAGTATTTT
>TRBV18|TRBJ2-1|15|-|TRBD2
CASSPPSGNDNEQFF
TGTGCCAGCTCACCGCCTAGCGGGAACGACAATGAGCAGTTCTTC
>TRBV11-3|TRBJ2-3|13|-|-
CASSAGVADTQYF
TGTGCCAGCAGCGCCGGGGTTGCAGATACGCAGTATTTT
>TRBV3-1/TRBV3-2|TRBJ1-1|15|once|-
CASSQDSVPAPEAFF
TGTGCCAGCAGCCAAGACTCCGTCCCGGCCCCTGAAGCTTTCTTT
>TRBV5-1|TRBJ1-4|17|-|-
CASSPNPRTATNEKLFF
TGCGCCAGCAGCCCCAACCCCAGGACTGCAACTAATGAAAAACTGTTTTTT
>TRBV4-3|TRBJ1-5|15|-|-
CASSQSFEGNQPQHF
TGCGCCAGCAGCCAATCTTTCGAGGGCAATCAGCCCCAGCATTTT